This T cell receptor (beta chain) appears in the sequencing data of a study of T cells expressing NK-cell markers. Study at large: The TCR beta repertoires originated in sorted CD3+CD56+NKG2C+, CD3+CD56+NKG2C- and CD3+CD56-NKG2C+ T cells. Most of the eight sequenced donors tested HCMV-seropositive; one tested seronegative.

With the 5' RACE reads reprocessed, TCRdb shows one record per CDR3 protein and no DNA. This listing includes about 180,000 distinct CDR3 sequences. The CDR3 is 13 amino acids. Per the germline V gene, CDR1 is MNHEY and CDR2 is SMNVEV (reference sequence). This clonotype was obtained from a woman aged 18 to 69 in good health. The rearrangement links TRBV27 to TRBJ2-5; TCRdb names TRBD1, which stays unverified in the absence of DNA. Source material: blood T cells: a sorted CD56 or NKG2C T cell subset, CD4+ or CD8+ T cells, or bulk PBMC T cells (not recorded which). This chain's CDR3 is CASSRGRRETQYF.